Sequencing of this T cell receptor beta chain was carried out in a study of blood T cell repertoires in COVID-19. Study information: Italy, Spain and the United States were the sources of the convalescent and acute COVID-19 samples. Sample material is recorded as cDNA or gDNA derived from T cells, B-cell-depleted T cells, or PBMCs.

Source study methods: Nucleated cell counts were estimated from reference gene primer amplification. Generated by immunoSEQ multiplex PCR, the TCRdb table keeps only in-frame clones and is missing some. The V and J calls and the clone size are those of that table, but D and trimming were determined from the DNA. The sample has 97,000 or so clones, approximately 79% seen once. This CDR3 spans 16 amino acids. Germline V gives CDR1 KGHDR, CDR2 SFDVKD. Trimming cost V 7 bases and J 8 bases; bases outside gene matches: 15. The chain couples TRBV24-1 to TRBJ2-1, with 8 bases that match TRBD2. The sequence came from a woman aged 80 or over with active or convalescent COVID-19. Sequencing was performed on peripheral blood. CDR3 sequence (DNA): TGTGCCACCAGCCTCTCCGGGACTAGGAGTGGCGATGAGCAGTTCTTC. This translates into CATSLSGTRSGDEQFF.